The clone carrying this TCR beta chain was recorded many times. The record originates from a study of T cells in Graves' hyperthyroidism and ophthalmopathy. There are 15 residues in the CDR3. CDR1 SGHRS and CDR2 YFSETQ come from the germline V gene. V was pared by 4 bases and J by 4 bases, with 18 bases between. It was uncontrolled infection, other autoimmune disease, pregnancy or lactation that excluded patients. There were TCR beta CDR3 regions amplified from RNA transcripts. The HTBI primer set was used in a first-round RT-PCR of the TCR CDR3. TCRdb re-derived calls from the multiplex PCR reads in MiXCR, one entry per CDR3 protein. The sample shows roughly 500,000 distinct CDR3 sequences, around 15% of them seen only once.

The chain uses TRBV5-1 and TRBJ2-7; tentatively, D is TRBD1 (8 bases). This clonotype originated in a woman aged 25-40 years with Graves' ophthalmopathy. Sequenced input: blood. CDR3 region: CASSASGGQAYEQYF. CDR3 nucleotides: TGCGCCAGCAGCGCCTCGGGGGGACAGGCATACGAGCAGTACTTC.